This T cell receptor (beta chain) was recorded in a study of cytomegalovirus exposure and HLA in healthy donors. Regarding the study as a whole: Productive status was seen about 90% or about 30% of the time for most TCR beta V segments in an earlier analysis. Across HLA loci, a later analysis found differing TCR association rates, with DRB1 most and HLA-C fewest. A later analysis showed that HLA-associated TCR beta chains had undergone more clonal expansion than equally common others.

The CDR3 runs 16 residues. CDR1 SGHTA and CDR2 FQGNSA come from the germline V gene. V was clipped by 1 base and J by 1 base, with 10 bases between them. With 60 Vbeta and 13 Jbeta primers, the PCR was carried out. Method: immunoSEQ multiplex PCR; TCRdb's copy keeps in-frame clones and lacks some. This listing includes 130,000 or so clones. Concerning this clone: What it binds is not known.

At sampling all donors were nominally healthy, likely with unrecorded immune exposures. Sequencing was done on a sample of PBMCs. This TCR was sampled from a woman in her late teens or twenties in good health and CMV-seronegative. The J gene is TRBJ2-2, the V gene TRBV7-2; D remains ambiguous. CDR3 sequence reads: CASSLVVGLNTGELFF. DNA for the CDR3: TGTGCCAGCAGCTTAGTGGTGGGCCTGAACACCGGGGAGCTGTTTTTT.